The clone carrying this T cell receptor (beta chain) was seen once. Its antigen is unknown. These data are taken from a study of graft-versus-host responses after intestinal transplantation. The length of the CDR3 is 14 residues. CDR1 is SGHTA, CDR2 FQGTGA, per germline. Trimming pared 5 bases from V and 10 bases from J, leaving 15 bases between. Profiled with immunoSEQ multiplex PCR; TCRdb holds only in-frame clones, not every one. The sample contains about 100,000 clones, more than 75% of which appear only once. V usage is TRBV7-3 and J usage is TRBJ1-6, with D possibly TRBD1 on 5 matching bases. The clonotype originates from a human donor who was the organ donor for an intestinal transplant. This specimen consisted of unstimulated CD4+ T cells sorted from spleen or lymph node cells, obtained before transplant. CDR3 bases: TGTGCCAGCAGCCTCGGAGGCAGGGAATCACCCCTCCACTTT. It is translated as CASSLGGRESPLHF.